This T cell receptor beta chain is from a study of CD8 T cells in Susac syndrome. V shed 0 bases and J shed 1 base, with 14 bases lying between them. The CDR3 covers 16 residues. Germline V gene data show CDR1 as SGHNT and CDR2 as YYREEE (reference sequence). Random hexamers were used to reverse transcribe about 0.5 to 1 ug of RNA. An immunoSEQ multiplex PCR generated amplified TCR beta CDR3 products spanning 54 Vbeta and 13 Jbeta. TCRdb redid the calling of the immunoSEQ multiplex PCR reads with MiXCR, one entry per CDR3 protein. The sample includes about 150,000 distinct CDR3 sequences, around 96% of them seen just once. The multiple sclerosis control group was made up of treatment-naive patients with stable or active relapsing-remitting disease.

This clonotype originated in a human donor with multiple sclerosis. The V gene is TRBV5-4, the J gene TRBJ2-7; possibly TRBD1 for D (6 bases). Material: CD4+ T cells from PBMCs. CDR3 sequence: CASSLDRDKVSYEQYF. CDR3 in DNA: TGTGCCAGCAGCTTGGATCGGGACAAGGTTTCCTACGAGCAGTACTTC.